Described below is a single T cell receptor (beta chain) sequence and its context. Its antigen is undetermined. This record belongs to a study of shared clonotypes between healthy human individuals. At the level of the study: In total, the donors were two women and a few men aged 18 to 49. Whole-study results and caveats: What naive subsets generally showed was a larger estimated richness than memory subsets showed.

A deep-level run was used for the assay. For every subset, genomic DNA was evenly distributed across several immunoSEQ plates. The repertoire was sequenced with immunoSEQ multiplex PCR; TCRdb's copy has only in-frame clones and lacks some. The data contain millions of clones, less than 95% of them singletons. V dropped 3 bases and J dropped 6 bases, with 18 bases sitting between them. The CDR3 loop spans 16 amino acids. Looked up from germline, CDR1 is LNHNV and CDR2 is YYDKDF (reference sequence). Cells designated naive CD8 were CD45RO-negative and were positively selected for CCR7, with terminally differentiated effector memory CD45RA+ cells excluded.

The rearrangement links TRBV15 to TRBJ1-5, with D unresolved. The receptor comes from a man younger than 35 in good health. Sequencing was performed on naive CD8+ T cells sorted from blood. This CDR3 reads CATSSSYGRESQPQHF. In DNA form, the CDR3 reads TGTGCCACCAGCAGCTCCTACGGAAGGGAAAGTCAGCCCCAGCATTTT.